A selection of T cell receptor beta chains follows, all from one sample in a study of cytomegalovirus exposure and HLA in healthy donors. TCRdb's table, derived via immunoSEQ multiplex PCR, lists solely in-frame clones and lacks some. The sample has 95,000 to 150,000 clones; approximately 92% are singletons. Input material: PBMCs. The receptors here all came from a woman between 18 and 30 years old in good health and CMV-seronegative. CDR3s include the opening cysteine and the closing phenylalanine or tryptophan. D genes are given only for firm matches. Size is omitted from some rows. Given values are once, few, many or a class for expanded clones.

j_call	clone_size	d_call	v_call	cdr3_nt	cdr3_aa
TRBJ1-2	.	.	TRBV30	TGTGCCTGGAGTAGGGGAATTGGCTATGGCTACACCTTC	CAWSRGIGYGYTF
TRBJ1-1	.	.	TRBV2	TGTGCCAGCAGTGAACAGTCGAACACTGAAGCTTTCTTT	CASSEQSNTEAFF
TRBJ2-2	.	.	TRBV7-7	TGTGCCAGCAGCTTACAGGGGCCTCCGAACACCGGGGAGCTGTTTTTT	CASSLQGPPNTGELFF
TRBJ1-5	.	TRBD1	TRBV6-5	TGTGCCAGCAGAAAGACAGGGGGCAGTGGGCAGCCCCAGCATTTT	CASRKTGGSGQPQHF
TRBJ2-7	.	TRBD1	TRBV6-1	TGTGCCAGCAGTGCGGACAGGGGTTACGAGCAGTACTTC	CASSADRGYEQYF
TRBJ1-1	.	.	TRBV30	TGTGCCTGGAGGGGGGACTTCACTGAAGCTTTCTTT	CAWRGDFTEAFF
TRBJ1-5	.	.	TRBV9	TGTGCCAGCAGCGTAGGTTGGGGCGATCAGCCCCAGCATTTT	CASSVGWGDQPQHF
TRBJ2-5	.	TRBD1	TRBV11-2	TGTGCCAGCAGAACCGGGACAGGGGGAGAGACCCAGTACTTC	CASRTGTGGETQYF
TRBJ1-1	.	.	TRBV4-1	TGCGCCAGCAGCCAAGGTATCGTAGACACTGAAGCTTTCTTT	CASSQGIVDTEAFF
TRBJ2-5	once	.	TRBV29-1	TGCAGCGTTCGCCCAGGGGCCGGCCCGGAGACCCAGTACTTC	CSVRPGAGPETQYF
TRBJ1-4	.	TRBD1	TRBV2	TGTGCCAGCAGCGGCGGGACAGCTCTCGCCAAAAATGAAAAACTGTTTTTT	CASSGGTALAKNEKLFF
TRBJ2-2	.	.	TRBV27	TGTGCCAGGGAGGAGGGGACTTACACCGGGGAGCTGTTTTTT	CAREEGTYTGELFF
TRBJ2-7	.	TRBD2	TRBV25-1	TGTGCCAGCAGTGCAGGGACTAGCGGGAGGTTCTACGAGCAGTACTTC	CASSAGTSGRFYEQYF
TRBJ2-3	.	.	TRBV28	TGTGCCAGCAGTCCGGTCTCCGGGGGACTCACAGATACGCAGTATTTT	CASSPVSGGLTDTQYF
TRBJ1-2	.	TRBD1	TRBV28	TGTGCCAGCAGAAAAACAGGGGCCATCATCTATGGCTACACCTTC	CASRKTGAIIYGYTF
TRBJ2-3	.	.	TRBV2	TGTGCCAGCAGCGGACAGTTCCTCACAGATACGCAGTATTTT	CASSGQFLTDTQYF
TRBJ2-5	.	TRBD2	TRBV5-1	TGCGCCAGCAGCTTAGGACTAGTCAAAGAGACCCAGTACTTC	CASSLGLVKETQYF
TRBJ1-2	.	TRBD1	TRBV28	TGTGCCAGCAGCACAGGGGGGGATCTCTATGGCTACACCTTC	CASSTGGDLYGYTF
TRBJ2-2	.	TRBD2	TRBV27	TGTGCCAGCCAACCTTTATCGGGGGGGAAAACCGGGGAGCTGTTTTTT	CASQPLSGGKTGELFF
TRBJ2-6	.	.	TRBV28	TGTGCCAGCAGTCCGCTGCCAGGGCTCCCTGGGGCCAACGTCCTGACTTTC	CASSPLPGLPGANVLTF
TRBJ2-3	.	.	TRBV5-1	TGCGCCAGCAGTCGATCGGGGGTAATAAGCACAGATACGCAGTATTTT	CASSRSGVISTDTQYF
TRBJ1-2	few	TRBD1	TRBV9	TGTGCCAGCAGTCGACAGGGCAACTATGGCTACACCTTC	CASSRQGNYGYTF
TRBJ2-5	.	.	TRBV2	TGTGCCAGCAGTGCCGGGACTCTTGGGGAGACCCAGTACTTC	CASSAGTLGETQYF
TRBJ1-5	.	.	TRBV27	TGTGCCAGCAGTCCTCATCAGCCCCAGCATTTT	CASSPHQPQHF
TRBJ2-2	.	TRBD1	TRBV19	TGTGCCAGTAGCGGGACAGGGAACACCGGGGAGCTGTTTTTT	CASSGTGNTGELFF
TRBJ1-3	.	.	TRBV7-9	TGTGCCAGCAGCTTAGATTCTTGGACAGTCCGCAGAAACACCATATATTTT	CASSLDSWTVRRNTIYF
TRBJ2-7	.	TRBD1	TRBV27	TGTGCCAGTGGGACAGGATTAATCTACGAGCAGTACTTC	CASGTGLIYEQYF
TRBJ2-7	few	TRBD2	TRBV19	TGTGCCAGACTCCCCCCCACATTGGCGGGAGGCCTCTACGAGCAGTACTTC	CARLPPTLAGGLYEQYF
TRBJ2-1	.	TRBD2	TRBV2	TGTGCCAGCCTCGAAGGACTAGCGGGGGGGAATGAGCAGTTCTTC	CASLEGLAGGNEQFF
TRBJ2-3	.	.	TRBV27	TGTGCCAGCCTACATCTAGGGGCAGATACGCAGTATTTT	CASLHLGADTQYF